The 10 T cell receptor beta chains below all came from one sample that was sequenced in a study of control samples from healthy donors and cancer patients. Clones were sequenced by immunoSEQ multiplex PCR, and TCRdb holds only the in-frame ones, with some missing. The table has about 140,000 clones, around 90% seen once. What was sequenced was blood. The receptor set was obtained from a man in his late teens or twenties in good health.

This chain links TRBV18 with TRBJ1-1; D is possibly TRBD1 (5 bases). CDR1 is KGHSH and CDR2 is LQKENI in the germline V gene. The CDR3 sequence is 14 residues long. V lost 5 bases to trimming and J lost 4 bases, with 14 bases between them. CDR3 sequence reads: CASSSQGIGTEAFF. The CDR3 coding sequence is TGTGCCAGCTCATCCCAGGGAATTGGCACTGAAGCTTTCTTT. The whole variable domain, filled in from reference TRBV18 and TRBJ1-1, reads NAGVMQNPRHLVRRRGQEARLRCSPMKGHSHVYWYRQLPEEGLKFMVYLQKENIIDESGMPKERFSAEFPKEGPSILRIQQVVRGDSAAYFCASSSQGIGTEAFFGQGTRLTVV.

This clone was detected only a few times. The chain uses TRBV7-2 and TRBJ2-3; D is possibly TRBD1 or TRBD2 (5 bases each). The CDR3 sequence is 17 residues long. Trimming removed 5 bases from V and 5 bases from J, with 23 bases in between. Germline V gives CDR1 SGHTA, CDR2 FQGNSA. CDR3 residues: CASSPGVRGPVGDTQYF. The DNA of the CDR3 is TGTGCCAGCAGCCCCGGGGTAAGGGGCCCGGTAGGAGATACGCAGTATTTT.

V and J are TRBV4-1 and TRBJ2-5; D may be TRBD2 (6 bases). The CDR3 totals 15 residues. The V and J ends lost 3 bases and 7 bases respectively, with 18 bases between them. Germline CDR1 and CDR2: MGHRA and YSYEKL. The CDR3 loop reads CASSHPSVDQGTQYF. The CDR3 coding sequence is TGCGCCAGCAGCCACCCTAGCGTCGACCAGGGGACCCAGTACTTC.

This chain connects TRBV27 to TRBJ1-1; possibly TRBD1 for D (6 bases). CDR3 length: 15 amino acids. Germline CDR1 reads MNHEY; CDR2 reads SMNVEV (reference sequence). Deletions cut 5 bases from V and 4 bases from J, with 17 bases between. CDR3 nucleotides: TGTGCCAGCAGTCAGCTTTTAGACAGGCCCACTGAAGCTTTCTTT. Protein product: CASSQLLDRPTEAFF.

In nucleotides, the CDR3 is TGTGCCAGCAGCTTAGCCCTCCTAGCGAGTTCCTCCTACAATGAGCAGTTCTTC. This sequence encodes CASSLALLASSSYNEQFF. The chain couples TRBV11-2 to TRBJ2-1; tentative D call: TRBD2 (6 bases). CDR3 size: 18 residues. The germline gives CDR1 SGHAT, CDR2 FQNNGV. V shed 1 base and J shed 0 bases, with 16 bases lying between them.

The count of this clone is one. The chain has TRBV3-1 (or the pseudogene TRBV3-2) and TRBJ2-1, with 7 bases that match TRBD1. V shed 7 bases and J 0 bases; nucleotides not matched to a gene: 6. Germline lookup yields CDR1 LGHDT and CDR2 YNNKEL (reference sequence). The CDR3 loop spans 15 amino acids. CDR3 coding DNA: TGTGCCAGCAAACAGGGGACACCCTCCTACAATGAGCAGTTCTTC. Translating gives CASKQGTPSYNEQFF.

V and J are TRBV7-9 and TRBJ1-1, with D tentatively TRBD1 (5 bases). The CDR3 consists of 13 residues. Trimming cost V 5 bases and J 5 bases, with 12 bases left between them. Germline CDR1 and CDR2: SEHNR and FQNEAQ (reference sequence). For the CDR3, the DNA is TGTGCCAGCAGCCTCGGGGGAAAGACTGAAGCTTTCTTT. Translating it yields CASSLGGKTEAFF. Filled out from reference TRBV7-9 and TRBJ1-1, the complete variable domain reads DTGVSQNPRHKITKRGQNVTFRCDPISEHNRLYWYRQTLGQGPEFLTYFQNEAQLEKSRLLSDRFSAERPKGSFSTLEIQRTEQGDSAMYLCASSLGGKTEAFFGQGTRLTVV.

The rearrangement uses TRBV29-1 and TRBJ2-3, with D perhaps matching TRBD2 (6 bases). The CDR3 covers 14 residues. The germline V gene has CDR1 SQVTM and CDR2 ANQGSEA. V was cut by 0 bases and J by 7 bases, with 14 bases left in between. CDR3 bases: TGCAGCGTTGAAGATCGGGGGACTCCGAATACGCAGTATTTT. Translation gives CSVEDRGTPNTQYF.

The CDR3 loop is CASSQQANTEAFF. CDR3 nucleotide sequence: TGTGCCAGCAGCCAACAGGCGAACACTGAAGCTTTCTTT. This chain joins TRBV3-1 (or the pseudogene TRBV3-2) and TRBJ1-1, with D hard to call. The germline V gene has CDR1 LGHDT and CDR2 YNNKEL (reference sequence). V was pared by 2 bases and J by 1 base, with 5 bases between. CDR3 length: 13 residues.

This CDR3 reads CASSLSSTVNYGYTF. For the CDR3, the DNA is TGCGCCAGCAGCTTGAGCTCAACAGTTAACTATGGCTACACCTTC. V gene TRBV5-1 combines with J gene TRBJ1-2; D not certain. From germline, CDR1 is SGHRS and CDR2 YFSETQ. Trimming shortened V by 1 base and J by 1 base, and 11 bases separated the two germline ends. This CDR3 is 15 amino acids long.